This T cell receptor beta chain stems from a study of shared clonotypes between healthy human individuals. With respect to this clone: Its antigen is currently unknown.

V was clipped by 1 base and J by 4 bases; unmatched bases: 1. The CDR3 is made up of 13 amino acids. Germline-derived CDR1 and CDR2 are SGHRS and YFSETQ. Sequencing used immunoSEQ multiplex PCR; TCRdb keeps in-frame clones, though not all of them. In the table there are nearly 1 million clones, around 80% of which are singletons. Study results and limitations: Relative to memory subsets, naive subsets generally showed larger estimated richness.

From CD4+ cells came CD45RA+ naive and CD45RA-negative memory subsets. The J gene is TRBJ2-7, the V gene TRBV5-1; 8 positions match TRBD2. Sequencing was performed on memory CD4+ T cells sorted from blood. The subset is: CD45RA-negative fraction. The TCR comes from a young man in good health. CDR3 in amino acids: CASSLKREYEQYF. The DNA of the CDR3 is TGCGCCAGCAGCTTGAAGCGGGAGTACGAGCAGTACTTC.